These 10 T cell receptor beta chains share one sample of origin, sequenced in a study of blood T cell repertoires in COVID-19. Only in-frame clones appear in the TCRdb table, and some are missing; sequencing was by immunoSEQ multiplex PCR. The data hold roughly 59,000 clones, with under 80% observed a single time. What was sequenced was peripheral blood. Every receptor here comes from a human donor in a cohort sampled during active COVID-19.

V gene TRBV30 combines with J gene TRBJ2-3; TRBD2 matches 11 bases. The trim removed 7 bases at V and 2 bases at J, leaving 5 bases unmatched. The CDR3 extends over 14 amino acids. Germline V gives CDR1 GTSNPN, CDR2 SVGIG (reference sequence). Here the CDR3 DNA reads TGTGCCTATAGCGGGAGGGCCGCCACAGATACGCAGTATTTT. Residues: CAYSGRAATDTQYF.

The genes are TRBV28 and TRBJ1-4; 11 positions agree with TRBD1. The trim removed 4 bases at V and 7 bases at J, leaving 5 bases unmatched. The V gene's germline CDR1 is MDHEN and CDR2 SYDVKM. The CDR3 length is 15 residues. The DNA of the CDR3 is TGTGCCAGCAGTTCACCCGGGACAGGGGGTGAAAAACTGTTTTTT. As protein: CASSSPGTGGEKLFF.

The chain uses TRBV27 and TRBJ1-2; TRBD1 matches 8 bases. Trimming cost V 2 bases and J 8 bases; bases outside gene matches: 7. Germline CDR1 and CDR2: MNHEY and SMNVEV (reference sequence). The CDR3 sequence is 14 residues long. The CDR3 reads CASSLTGGLGGYTF. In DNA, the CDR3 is TGTGCCAGCAGTTTAACAGGGGGACTCGGAGGCTACACCTTC.

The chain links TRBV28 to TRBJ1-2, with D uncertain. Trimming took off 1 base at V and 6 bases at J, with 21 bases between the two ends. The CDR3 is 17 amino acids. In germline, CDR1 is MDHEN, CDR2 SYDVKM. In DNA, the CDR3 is TGTGCCAGCAGTTTATTAGTTAGTGGGTTGGAGGTAGATGGCTACACCTTC. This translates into CASSLLVSGLEVDGYTF.

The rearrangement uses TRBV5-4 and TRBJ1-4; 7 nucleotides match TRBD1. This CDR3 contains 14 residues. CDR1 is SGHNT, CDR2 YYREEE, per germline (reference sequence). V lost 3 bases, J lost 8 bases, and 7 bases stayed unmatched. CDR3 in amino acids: CASSWRDSREKLFF. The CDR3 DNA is TGTGCCAGCAGCTGGAGGGACAGTAGGGAAAAACTGTTTTTT.

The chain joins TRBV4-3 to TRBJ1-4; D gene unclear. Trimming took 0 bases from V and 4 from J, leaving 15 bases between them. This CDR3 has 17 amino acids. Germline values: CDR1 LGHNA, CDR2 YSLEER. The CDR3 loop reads CASSQDSPLDYNEKLFF. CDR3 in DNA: TGCGCCAGCAGCCAAGATTCCCCTCTCGACTATAATGAAAAACTGTTTTTT.

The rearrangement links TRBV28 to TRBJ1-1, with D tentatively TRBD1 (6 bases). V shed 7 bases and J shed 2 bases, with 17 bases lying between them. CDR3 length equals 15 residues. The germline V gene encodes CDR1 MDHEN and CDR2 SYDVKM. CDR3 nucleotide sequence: TGTGCCAGCACAATTCGGACAGCCCGAAACACTGAAGCTTTCTTT. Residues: CASTIRTARNTEAFF.

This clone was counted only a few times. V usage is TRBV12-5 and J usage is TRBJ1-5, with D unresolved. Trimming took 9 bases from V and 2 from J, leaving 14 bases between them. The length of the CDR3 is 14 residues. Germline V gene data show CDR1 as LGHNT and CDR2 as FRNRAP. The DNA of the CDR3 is TGTGCTAGCTCGGAGGGAGTAGGCAATCAGCCCCAGCATTTT. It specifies CASSEGVGNQPQHF.

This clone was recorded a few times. CDR3 sequence (DNA): TGTGCCACCAGGGGATCAGGGTCCTATGGCTACACCTTC. It is translated as CATRGSGSYGYTF. The chain has TRBV24-1 and TRBJ1-2; a weak D match, TRBD1 (5 bases). The V gene lost 7 bases and the J gene lost 4 bases, with 12 bases spanning the gap. This CDR3 spans 13 amino acids. Germline CDR1 is KGHDR and CDR2 is SFDVKD.

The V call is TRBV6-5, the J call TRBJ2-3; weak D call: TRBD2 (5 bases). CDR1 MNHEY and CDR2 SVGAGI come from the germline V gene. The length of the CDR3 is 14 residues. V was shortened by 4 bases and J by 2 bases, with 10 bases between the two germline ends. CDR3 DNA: TGTGCCAGCAGTTTAAGCGGAACCACAGATACGCAGTATTTT. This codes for CASSLSGTTDTQYF.